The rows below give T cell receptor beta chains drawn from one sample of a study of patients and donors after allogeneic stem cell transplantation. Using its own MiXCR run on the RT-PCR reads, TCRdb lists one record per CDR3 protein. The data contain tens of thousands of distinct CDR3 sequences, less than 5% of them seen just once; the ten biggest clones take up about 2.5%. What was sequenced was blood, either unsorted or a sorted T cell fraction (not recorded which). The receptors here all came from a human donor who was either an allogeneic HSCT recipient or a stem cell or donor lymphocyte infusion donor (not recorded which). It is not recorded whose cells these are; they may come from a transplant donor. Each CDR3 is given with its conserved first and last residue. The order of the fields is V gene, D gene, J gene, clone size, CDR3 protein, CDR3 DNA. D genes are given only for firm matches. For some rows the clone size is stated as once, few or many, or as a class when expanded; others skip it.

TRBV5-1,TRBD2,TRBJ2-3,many,CASTYNQRGRTDTQYF,TGCGCCAGCACCTACAACCAGCGGGGGCGCACAGATACGCAGTATTTT
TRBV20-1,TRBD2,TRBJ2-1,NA,CSAERSGSFNNEQFF,TGCAGTGCAGAGCGTAGCGGGAGTTTTAACAATGAGCAGTTCTTC
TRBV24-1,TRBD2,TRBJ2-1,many,CATSVGLAGGANEQFF,TGTGCCACCAGTGTCGGACTAGCGGGAGGTGCCAATGAGCAGTTCTTC
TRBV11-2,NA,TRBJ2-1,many,CASSPSGTPGLDEQFF,TGTGCCAGCAGCCCATCCGGGACACCGGGGTTGGATGAGCAGTTCTTC
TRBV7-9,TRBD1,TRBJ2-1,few,CASSLGRGQGNEQFF,TGTGCCAGCAGCTTAGGGCGGGGACAGGGCAATGAGCAGTTCTTC
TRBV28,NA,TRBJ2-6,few,CASSLRRASSGANVLTF,TGTGCCAGCAGTTTAAGGAGGGCATCCTCTGGGGCCAACGTCCTGACTTTC
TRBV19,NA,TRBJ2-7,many,CASRDGRYYEQYF,TGTGCCAGTAGGGACGGACGGTACTACGAGCAGTACTTC
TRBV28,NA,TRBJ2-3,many,CASSFLGRAGDTQYF,TGTGCCAGCAGTTTCCTCGGAAGGGCCGGAGATACGCAGTATTTT
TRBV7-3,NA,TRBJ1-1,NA,CASSLSQQNTEAFF,TGTGCCAGCAGCTTAAGCCAGCAGAACACTGAAGCTTTCTTT
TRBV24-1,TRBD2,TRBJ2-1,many,CATSDLRGSERLARRDEQFF,TGTGCCACCAGTGATTTGCGGGGGTCGGAGAGACTAGCGAGGAGGGATGAGCAGTTCTTC
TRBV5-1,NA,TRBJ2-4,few,CASSFPIGPGAKNIQYF,TGCGCCAGCAGCTTCCCCATAGGCCCAGGTGCCAAAAACATTCAGTACTTC
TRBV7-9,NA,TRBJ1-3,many,CASSLDAGNTIYF,TGTGCCAGCAGCTTAGACGCTGGAAACACCATATATTTT
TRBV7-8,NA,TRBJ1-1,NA,CASSVSRMNTEAFF,TGTGCCAGCAGCGTCAGTAGAATGAACACTGAAGCTTTCTTT
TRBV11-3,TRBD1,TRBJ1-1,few,CASSPGRGGAFF,TGTGCCAGCAGCCCAGGCAGGGGGGGAGCTTTCTTT
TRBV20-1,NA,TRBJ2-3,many,CSARAAPTDTQYF,TGCAGTGCTAGGGCAGCCCCCACAGATACGCAGTATTTT
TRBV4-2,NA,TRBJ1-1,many,CASSQDSPGTEAFF,TGTGCCAGCAGCCAAGATAGTCCGGGCACTGAAGCTTTCTTT
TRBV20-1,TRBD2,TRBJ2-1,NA,CSATTERDWGNEQFF,TGCAGTGCCACCACCGAGCGGGATTGGGGGAATGAGCAGTTCTTC
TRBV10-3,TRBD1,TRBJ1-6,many,CAIRGTAPYSPLHF,TGTGCCATCAGGGGGACAGCTCCCTATTCACCCCTCCACTTT
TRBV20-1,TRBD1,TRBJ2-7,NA,CSARGGWDRAYEQYF,TGCAGTGCTAGAGGGGGGTGGGACAGGGCCTACGAGCAGTACTTC
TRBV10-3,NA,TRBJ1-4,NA,CAISGGTNEKLFF,TGTGCCATCAGTGGTGGAACTAATGAAAAACTGTTTTTT
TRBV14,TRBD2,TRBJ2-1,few,CASSQGPGLAETTRNEQFF,TGTGCCAGCAGCCAAGGTCCGGGACTAGCGGAGACTACAAGGAATGAGCAGTTCTTC
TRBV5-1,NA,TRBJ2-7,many,CASSPGTFPYEQYF,TGCGCCAGCAGCCCCGGGACTTTCCCCTACGAGCAGTACTTC
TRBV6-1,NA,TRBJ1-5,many,CASSLEQGQPQHF,TGTGCCAGCTCCTTGGAGCAGGGTCAGCCCCAGCATTTT
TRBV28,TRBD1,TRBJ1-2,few,CASWGAGQNYTF,TGTGCCAGCTGGGGGGCGGGACAGAACTACACCTTC
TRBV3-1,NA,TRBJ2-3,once,CASSRDSGTDTQYF,TGTGCCAGCAGCCGAGATTCGGGCACGGATACGCAGTATTTT
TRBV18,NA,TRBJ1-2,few,CASSRDSGDYGYTF,TGTGCCAGCTCACGGGACTCAGGCGACTATGGCTACACCTTC
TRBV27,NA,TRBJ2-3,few,CASRITSTDTQYF,TGTGCCAGCAGGATTACTAGCACAGATACGCAGTATTTT
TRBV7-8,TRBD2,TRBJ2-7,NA,CASSARGTLYEQYF,TGTGCCAGCAGCGCGCGGGGGACTCTCTACGAGCAGTACTTC
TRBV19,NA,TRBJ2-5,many,CASSEIQGSKETQYF,TGTGCCAGTAGCGAGATACAGGGTTCTAAAGAGACCCAGTACTTC
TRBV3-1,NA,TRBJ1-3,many,CASSPRGAGNTIYF,TGTGCCAGCAGCCCGCGGGGGGCTGGAAACACCATATATTTT
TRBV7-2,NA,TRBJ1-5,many,CASTRRGGHQPQHF,TGTGCCAGCACACGCCGGGGGGGACATCAGCCCCAGCATTTT
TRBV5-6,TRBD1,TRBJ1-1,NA,CASSSDRVDTEAFF,TGTGCCAGCAGCTCGGACAGGGTGGACACTGAAGCTTTCTTT
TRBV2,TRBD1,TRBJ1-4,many,CASSEGAATNEKLFF,TGTGCCAGCTCCGAGGGGGCCGCAACTAATGAAAAACTGTTTTTT
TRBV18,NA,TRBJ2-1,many,CASSPPIFSSSYNEQFF,TGTGCCAGCTCACCACCAATATTTTCGAGCTCCTACAATGAGCAGTTCTTC
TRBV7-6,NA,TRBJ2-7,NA,CASSPAAVTYEQYF,TGTGCCAGCAGCCCCGCGGCTGTCACCTACGAGCAGTACTTC
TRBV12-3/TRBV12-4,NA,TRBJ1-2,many,CASSRGSLGYTF,TGTGCCAGCAGCCGAGGGTCTTTAGGGTACACCTTC
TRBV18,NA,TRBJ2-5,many,CASSRDQVGTQYF,TGTGCCAGCTCCCGGGACCAGGTTGGGACCCAGTACTTC
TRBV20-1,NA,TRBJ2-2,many,CSAPLDTGELFF,TGCAGTGCCCCACTGGACACCGGGGAGCTGTTTTTT
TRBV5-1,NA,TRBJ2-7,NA,CASSPEGGLSSYEQYF,TGCGCCAGCAGCCCCGAGGGGGGCTTGAGCTCCTACGAGCAGTACTTC
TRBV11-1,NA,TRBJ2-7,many,CASSLMTGIQGEQYF,TGTGCCAGCAGCTTGATGACAGGTATTCAAGGAGAGCAGTACTTC
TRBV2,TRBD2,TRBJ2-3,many,CASSAPRTSGESGTDTQYF,TGTGCCAGCAGTGCTCCCCGGACTAGCGGAGAAAGCGGGACAGATACGCAGTATTTT
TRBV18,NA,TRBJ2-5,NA,CASSLFGGEQETQYF,TGTGCCAGCTCACTTTTCGGCGGGGAACAAGAGACCCAGTACTTC
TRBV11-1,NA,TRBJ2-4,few,CASSRDLGQRNTKNIQYF,TGTGCCAGCAGCAGGGACTTAGGACAGCGAAATACCAAAAACATTCAGTACTTC
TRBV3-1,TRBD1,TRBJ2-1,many,CASSPGGQRANEQFF,TGTGCCAGCAGCCCAGGGGGACAGCGCGCCAATGAGCAGTTCTTC